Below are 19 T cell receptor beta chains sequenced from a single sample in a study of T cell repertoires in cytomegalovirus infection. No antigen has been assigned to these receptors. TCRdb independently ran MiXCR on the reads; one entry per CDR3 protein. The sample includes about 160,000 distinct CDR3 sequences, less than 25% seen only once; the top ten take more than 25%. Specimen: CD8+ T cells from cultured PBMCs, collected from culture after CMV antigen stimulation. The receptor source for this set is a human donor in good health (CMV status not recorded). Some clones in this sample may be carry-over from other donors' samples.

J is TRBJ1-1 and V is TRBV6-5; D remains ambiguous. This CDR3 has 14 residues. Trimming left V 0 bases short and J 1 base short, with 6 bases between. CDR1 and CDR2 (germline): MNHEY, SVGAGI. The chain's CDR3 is CASSYSGTNTEAFF. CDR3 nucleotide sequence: TGTGCCAGCAGTTACTCCGGCACGAACACTGAAGCTTTCTTT.

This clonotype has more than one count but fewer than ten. The CDR3 loop is CASSLDSQETQYF. The CDR3 bases are TGTGCCAGCAGTCTAGACAGTCAAGAGACCCAGTACTTC. This rearrangement joins TRBV2 to TRBJ2-5; maybe TRBD1 (5 bases). V lost 5 bases, J lost 2 bases, and 9 bases lay in between. In germline, CDR1 is SNHLY, CDR2 FYNNEI. The CDR3 spans 13 residues. The variable domain in full, with the rest retrieved from reference TRBV2 and TRBJ2-5, is EPEVTQTPSHQVTQMGQEVILRCVPISNHLYFYWYRQILGQKVEFLVSFYNNEISEKSEIFDDQFSVERPDGSNFTLKIRSTKLEDSAMYFCASSLDSQETQYFGPGTRLLVL.

DNA of the CDR3: TGTGCCAGCAGCCCGGGGGGTAGCGGGGGTGAAGAGACCCAGTACTTC. Residues: CASSPGGSGGEETQYF. The gene calls are TRBV11-2 and TRBJ2-5; TRBD2 aligns across 9 bases. After removal of 5 bases from V and 3 bases from J, the junction contained 10 bases not matched to a gene. This CDR3 region has 16 residues. CDR1 and CDR2 from the germline V gene are SGHAT and FQNNGV.

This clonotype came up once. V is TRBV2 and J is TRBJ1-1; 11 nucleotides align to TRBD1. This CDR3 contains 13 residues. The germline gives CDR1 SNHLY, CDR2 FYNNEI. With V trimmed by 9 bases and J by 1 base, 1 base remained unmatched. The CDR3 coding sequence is TGTGCCAGGGGGACAGGGGGGAACACTGAAGCTTTCTTT. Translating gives CARGTGGNTEAFF.

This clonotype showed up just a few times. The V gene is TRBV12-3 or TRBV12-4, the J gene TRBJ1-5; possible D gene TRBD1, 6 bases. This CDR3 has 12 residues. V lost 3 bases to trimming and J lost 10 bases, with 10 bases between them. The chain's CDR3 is CASSFGGSPQHF. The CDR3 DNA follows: TGTGCCAGCAGTTTTGGGGGCAGCCCCCAGCATTTT.

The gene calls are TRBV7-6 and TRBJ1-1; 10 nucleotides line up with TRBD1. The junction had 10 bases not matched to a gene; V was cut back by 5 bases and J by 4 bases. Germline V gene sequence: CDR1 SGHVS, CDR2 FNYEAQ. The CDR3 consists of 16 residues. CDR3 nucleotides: TGTGCCAGCAGCCAAGAGCCGGGACAGGGGACCACTGAAGCTTTCTTT. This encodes CASSQEPGQGTTEAFF. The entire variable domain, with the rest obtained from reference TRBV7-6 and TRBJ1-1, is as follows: GAGVSQSPRYKVTKRGQDVALRCDPISGHVSLYWYRQALGQGPEFLTYFNYEAQQDKSGLPNDRFSAERPEGSISTLTIQRTEQRDSAMYRCASSQEPGQGTTEAFFGQGTRLTVV.

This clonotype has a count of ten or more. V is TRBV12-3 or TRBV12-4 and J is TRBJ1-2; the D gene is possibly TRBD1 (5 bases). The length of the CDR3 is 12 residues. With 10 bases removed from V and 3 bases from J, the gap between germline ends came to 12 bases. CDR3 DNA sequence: TGTGCCACCTCCTCGGGGGACTATGGCTACACCTTC. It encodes CATSSGDYGYTF.

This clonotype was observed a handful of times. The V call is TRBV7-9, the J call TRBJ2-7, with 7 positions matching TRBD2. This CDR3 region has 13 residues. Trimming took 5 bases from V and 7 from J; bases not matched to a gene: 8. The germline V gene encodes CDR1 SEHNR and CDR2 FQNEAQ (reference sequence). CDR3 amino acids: CASSPRLAGEQYF. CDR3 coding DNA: TGTGCCAGCAGCCCTAGACTAGCTGGGGAGCAGTACTTC. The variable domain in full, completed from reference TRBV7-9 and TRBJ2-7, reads DTGVSQNPRHKITKRGQNVTFRCDPISEHNRLYWYRQTLGQGPEFLTYFQNEAQLEKSRLLSDRFSAERPKGSFSTLEIQRTEQGDSAMYLCASSPRLAGEQYFGPGTRLTVT.

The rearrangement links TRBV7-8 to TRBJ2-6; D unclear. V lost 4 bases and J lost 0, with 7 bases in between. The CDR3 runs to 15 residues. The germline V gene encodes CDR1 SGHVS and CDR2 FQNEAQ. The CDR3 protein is CASSSWGSGANVLTF. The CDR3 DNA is TGTGCCAGCAGCTCGTGGGGCTCTGGGGCCAACGTCCTGACTTTC.

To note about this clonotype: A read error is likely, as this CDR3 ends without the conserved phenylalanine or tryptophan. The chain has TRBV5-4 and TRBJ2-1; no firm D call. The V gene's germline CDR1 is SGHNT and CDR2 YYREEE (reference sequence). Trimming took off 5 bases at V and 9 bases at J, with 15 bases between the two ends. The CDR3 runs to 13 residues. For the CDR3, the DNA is TGTGCCAGCAGTTTTTCTTCGGGCCCTGAGCAGTTCTAC. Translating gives CASSFSSGPEQFY.

CDR3 coding DNA: TGTGCCAGCACCGACAGGGATCTGAGCGGAAACACCATATATTTT. This sequence encodes CASTDRDLSGNTIYF. The chain couples TRBV7-2 to TRBJ1-3; TRBD1 matches 7 bases. The CDR3 is 15 residues long. Trimming removed 7 bases from V and 4 bases from J; junction bases left unmatched: 10. From germline, CDR1 is SGHTA and CDR2 FQGNSA. Full variable domain (outside the CDR3, taken from reference TRBV7-2 and TRBJ1-3): GAGVSQSPSNKVTEKGKDVELRCDPISGHTALYWYRQSLGQGLEFLIYFQGNSAPDKSGLPSDRFSAERTGGSVSTLTIQRTQQEDSAVYLCASTDRDLSGNTIYFGEGSWLTVV.

CDR3 in DNA: TGTGCCAGCAGCTTCGCTAGCGGGGGCCGGCGGGGAGAGACCCAGTACTTC. It specifies CASSFASGGRRGETQYF. The chain joins TRBV7-6 to TRBJ2-5; 10 bases agree with TRBD2. J gave up 4 bases and V 3 bases, and 11 bases lay outside the gene matches. The CDR3 is 17 amino acids. Germline V lookup: CDR1 SGHVS, CDR2 FNYEAQ.

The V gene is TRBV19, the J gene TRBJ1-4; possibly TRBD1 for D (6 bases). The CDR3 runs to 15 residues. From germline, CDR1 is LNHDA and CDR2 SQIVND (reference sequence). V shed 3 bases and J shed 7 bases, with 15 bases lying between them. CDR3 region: CASSIGGRGFEKLFF. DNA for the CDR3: TGTGCCAGTAGTATCGGTGGCAGGGGATTTGAAAAACTGTTTTTT.

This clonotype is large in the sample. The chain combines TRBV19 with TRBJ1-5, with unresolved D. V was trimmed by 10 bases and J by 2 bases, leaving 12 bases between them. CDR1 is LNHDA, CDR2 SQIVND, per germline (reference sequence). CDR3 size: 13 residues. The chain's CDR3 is CATQDGGNQPQHF. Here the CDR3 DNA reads TGTGCCACCCAGGACGGTGGCAATCAGCCCCAGCATTTT.

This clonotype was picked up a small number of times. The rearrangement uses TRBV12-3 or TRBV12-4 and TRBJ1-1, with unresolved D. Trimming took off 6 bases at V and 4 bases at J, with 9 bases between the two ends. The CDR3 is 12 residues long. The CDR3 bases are TGTGCCAGCAGGACTGATGCCACTGAAGCTTTCTTT. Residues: CASRTDATEAFF.

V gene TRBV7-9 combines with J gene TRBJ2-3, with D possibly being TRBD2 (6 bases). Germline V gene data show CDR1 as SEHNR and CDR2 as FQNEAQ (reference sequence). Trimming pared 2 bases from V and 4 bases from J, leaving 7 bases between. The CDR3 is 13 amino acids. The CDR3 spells CASSLWDSDTQYF. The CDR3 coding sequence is TGTGCCAGCAGCTTATGGGACTCAGATACGCAGTATTTT.

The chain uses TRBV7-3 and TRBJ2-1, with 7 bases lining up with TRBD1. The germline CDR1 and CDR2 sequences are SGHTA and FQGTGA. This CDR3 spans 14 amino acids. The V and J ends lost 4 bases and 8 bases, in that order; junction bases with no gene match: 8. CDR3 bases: TGTGCCAGCAGCTCGAGACAGGGCCCCCATGAGCAGTTCTTC. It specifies CASSSRQGPHEQFF.

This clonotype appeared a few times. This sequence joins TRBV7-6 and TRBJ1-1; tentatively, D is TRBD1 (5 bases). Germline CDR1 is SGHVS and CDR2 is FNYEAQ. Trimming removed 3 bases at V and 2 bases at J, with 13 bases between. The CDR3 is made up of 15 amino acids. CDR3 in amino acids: CASSLRQNENTEAFF. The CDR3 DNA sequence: TGTGCCAGCAGCTTGCGACAGAACGAAAACACTGAAGCTTTCTTT. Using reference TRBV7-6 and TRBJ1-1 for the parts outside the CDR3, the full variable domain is GAGVSQSPRYKVTKRGQDVALRCDPISGHVSLYWYRQALGQGPEFLTYFNYEAQQDKSGLPNDRFSAERPEGSISTLTIQRTEQRDSAMYRCASSLRQNENTEAFFGQGTRLTVV.

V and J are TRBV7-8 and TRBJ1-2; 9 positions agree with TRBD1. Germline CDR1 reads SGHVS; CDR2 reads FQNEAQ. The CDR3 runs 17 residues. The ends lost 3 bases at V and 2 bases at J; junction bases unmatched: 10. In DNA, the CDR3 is TGTGCCAGCAGCTTCACTCAGACAGGGGGATCAAACTATGGCTACACCTTC. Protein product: CASSFTQTGGSNYGYTF.